Below, 30 T cell receptor beta chains from the same sample are listed, as sequenced in a study of identical twins. One entry per CDR3 protein results from TCRdb running MiXCR on the 5' RACE reads. Of hundreds of thousands of distinct CDR3 sequences listed, approximately 24% are singletons. A further study also used this sample, focusing on T cells expressing NK-cell markers.

The material sequenced was CD4+ T cells sorted from blood. Receptor source: a woman under 30 in good health.

This clonotype was observed a few times. V is TRBV5-6 and J is TRBJ2-4; 8 bases are shared with TRBD1. The CDR3 is 16 amino acids. Germline CDR1 is SGHDT and CDR2 is YYEEEE. The J segment lost 4 bases and the V segment lost 0 bases, leaving 6 bases of the junction unmatched. CDR3 region: CASSLGPDREKNIQYF. CDR3 sequence (DNA): TGTGCCAGCAGCTTGGGCCCGGACAGGGAGAAAAACATTCAGTACTTC.

The V call is TRBV20-1, the J call TRBJ2-2, with D tentatively TRBD1 (6 bases). The germline V and J ends were trimmed by 0 bases and 6 bases, with 17 bases remaining between them. The CDR3 is 16 amino acids. Germline loops: CDR1 DFQATT, CDR2 SNEGSKA (reference sequence). The CDR3 loop is CSAREAGTGYSGELFF. DNA for the CDR3: TGCAGTGCTAGAGAGGCGGGTACAGGGTATTCCGGGGAGCTGTTTTTT.

This clonotype was detected only a few times. V and J are TRBV20-1 and TRBJ1-2; D is uncertain. The CDR3 extends over 12 amino acids. Germline CDR1 and CDR2: DFQATT and SNEGSKA (reference sequence). The chain's CDR3 is CSARGRDSADTF. CDR3 DNA sequence: TGCAGCGCCAGAGGACGGGATTCAGCTGACACCTTC.

The V call is TRBV10-3, the J call TRBJ2-3; no clear D gene. V was shortened by 0 bases and J by 5 bases, with 12 bases between the two germline ends. The CDR3 spans 15 residues. Germline lookup yields CDR1 ENHRY and CDR2 SYGVKD. The CDR3 region is CAISESGNWGDTQYF. In nucleotides, the CDR3 is TGTGCCATCAGTGAGTCGGGGAATTGGGGAGATACGCAGTATTTT.

This clonotype was seen only a few times. This chain joins TRBV20-1 and TRBJ1-2, with D unresolved. Germline V gives CDR1 DFQATT, CDR2 SNEGSKA (reference sequence). V was trimmed by 6 bases and J by 5 bases, leaving 13 bases between them. The CDR3 loop spans 12 amino acids. CDR3 region: CSAGRENYGYTF. The CDR3 coding sequence is TGCAGTGCCGGTAGAGAAAATTATGGCTACACCTTC.

V gene TRBV5-6 combines with J gene TRBJ1-1; possible D gene TRBD1, 5 bases. Germline V lookup: CDR1 SGHDT, CDR2 YYEEEE. V was cut by 4 bases and J by 4 bases, with 11 bases left in between. This CDR3 contains 13 residues. The CDR3 sequence: CASSETVVTEAFF. CDR3 DNA: TGTGCCAGCAGCGAGACAGTCGTCACTGAAGCTTTCTTT.

The sample holds a few counts of this clonotype. The chain uses TRBV7-9 and TRBJ2-3; tentative D call: TRBD1 (5 bases). The CDR3 contains 15 residues. The ends were cut back, 3 bases at V and 2 bases at J, with 12 bases in the middle. Germline lookup yields CDR1 SEHNR and CDR2 FQNEAQ (reference sequence). DNA for the CDR3: TGTGCCAGCAGCTTTTGGGGCAGAGACACAGATACGCAGTATTTT. Protein product: CASSFWGRDTDTQYF.

This clonotype occurred a few times. The genes are TRBV12-3 or TRBV12-4 and TRBJ2-7; D unresolved. The ends were cut back, 3 bases at V and 5 bases at J, with 8 bases in the middle. The CDR3 extends over 12 amino acids. The CDR3 DNA follows: TGTGCCAGCAGTTTTAGGGTGCACGAGCAGTACTTC. Its protein is CASSFRVHEQYF.

This clonotype was found a few times. The chain couples TRBV27 to TRBJ2-3; the D is unclear. Trimming removed 7 bases at V and 2 bases at J, with 13 bases between. CDR3 length equals 14 residues. The germline CDR1 and CDR2 sequences are MNHEY and SMNVEV (reference sequence). The chain's CDR3 is CASKRKQNTDTQYF. CDR3 in DNA: TGTGCCAGCAAAAGGAAACAGAACACAGATACGCAGTATTTT.

This clonotype has just a few counts. This rearrangement joins TRBV6-5 to TRBJ1-1; no reliable D call. The CDR3 sequence is 16 residues long. Germline V gene lookup returns CDR1 MNHEY and CDR2 SVGAGI. V lost 0 bases to trimming and J lost 1 base, with 12 bases between them. The CDR3 sequence is CASSYSKYSQNTEAFF. The CDR3 DNA reads as TGTGCCAGCAGTTACTCGAAGTACAGCCAGAACACTGAAGCTTTCTTT.

V and J are TRBV20-1 and TRBJ2-1, with unresolved D. Germline CDR1 DFQATT, CDR2 SNEGSKA (reference sequence). This CDR3 has 12 residues. The V end was cut by 7 bases, the J end by 8 bases, with 15 bases between. CDR3 in DNA: TGCAGTGGGTCGAAAACCGGAGATGAGCAGTTCTTC. This translates into CSGSKTGDEQFF.

V gene TRBV7-3 combines with J gene TRBJ2-5; TRBD2 matches 14 bases. The CDR3 runs to 16 residues. Trimming took 5 bases from V and 1 from J; bases not matched to a gene: 3. Per the germline V gene, CDR1 is SGHTA and CDR2 is FQGTGA. The chain's CDR3 is CASSTGTSGGQETQYF. The CDR3 coding sequence is TGTGCCAGCAGCACAGGGACTAGCGGGGGCCAAGAGACCCAGTACTTC.

The rearrangement links TRBV10-3 to TRBJ2-3; D may match TRBD1 or TRBD2 (5 bases each). This CDR3 contains 13 residues. Germline V gene data show CDR1 as ENHRY and CDR2 as SYGVKD. V gave up 4 bases and J gave up 2 bases, with 7 bases separating them. The CDR3 DNA reads TGTGCCATCAGTGGGGACCTCACAGATACGCAGTATTTT. Its translation: CAISGDLTDTQYF.

The chain links TRBV20-1 to TRBJ2-3; D gene ambiguous. CDR3 size: 14 residues. V was shortened by 2 bases and J by 2 bases, with 11 bases between the two germline ends. Germline CDR1 is DFQATT and CDR2 is SNEGSKA (reference sequence). The CDR3 here is CSARLTRTTDTQYF. The CDR3 DNA reads as TGCAGTGCTAGATTGACCAGAACCACAGATACGCAGTATTTT.

Comment on this clonotype: The junction departs from germline at one end; a sequencing error may be responsible. The V call is TRBV7-7, the J call TRBJ2-7, with 10 bases matching TRBD1. Per the germline V gene, CDR1 is SSHAT and CDR2 is FNYEAQ (reference sequence). This CDR3 comprises 18 residues. This CDR3 reads CASSFRSSGTGEAIEQYF. The CDR3 DNA reads as TGTGCTAGCAGCTTTAGGTCGTCCGGGACAGGGGAAGCTATCGAGCAGTACTTC.

In this sample, this clonotype turned up a few times. This chain uses TRBV4-2 with TRBJ2-5; unclear D gene. Germline CDR1 is LGHNA and CDR2 is YNFKEQ. The CDR3 runs 14 residues. Trimming stripped 5 bases from V and 2 bases from J, with 12 bases between. The CDR3 loop is CASSTNIAQETQYF. The CDR3 bases are TGTGCCAGCAGCACAAACATAGCTCAAGAGACCCAGTACTTC.

The V call is TRBV4-3, the J call TRBJ1-1; 7 bases align to TRBD1. The CDR3 contains 14 residues. Germline V gene data show CDR1 as LGHNA and CDR2 as YSLEER. V lost 2 bases and J lost 4; bases outside the gene matches: 4. CDR3 residues: CASSQRDSGTEAFF. In nucleotides, the CDR3 is TGCGCCAGCAGCCAACGGGACAGTGGCACTGAAGCTTTCTTT.

CDR3 in amino acids: CASSARRLAGRTDTQYF. CDR3 in DNA: TGTGCCAGCAGCGCCCGACGATTAGCGGGACGCACAGATACGCAGTATTTT. The rearrangement links TRBV7-8 to TRBJ2-3, with 8 bases aligning to TRBD2. Germline V CDR1 and CDR2: SGHVS, FQNEAQ. The CDR3 loop spans 17 amino acids. V lost 5 bases, J lost 1 base, and 11 bases stayed unmatched.

V usage is TRBV5-1 and J usage is TRBJ2-5; 8 nucleotides match TRBD1. Germline CDR1 and CDR2: SGHRS and YFSETQ. The CDR3 spans 14 residues. J lost 2 bases, V lost 4 bases, and 4 bases had no gene match. Written as DNA, the CDR3 is TGCGCCAGCAGCGGAACAGGGGGGCAAGAGACCCAGTACTTC. As protein: CASSGTGGQETQYF.

V usage is TRBV20-1 and J usage is TRBJ2-2; the D gene is possibly TRBD2 (6 bases). The CDR3 runs 14 residues. The germline V gene has CDR1 DFQATT and CDR2 SNEGSKA (reference sequence). Between the trimmed V and J ends, which lost 3 bases and 3 bases, there was a span of 11 bases. The CDR3 DNA reads TGCAGTGCTAGTTTCGGGGGACACACCGGGGAGCTGTTTTTT. Translating gives CSASFGGHTGELFF.

The V and J genes are TRBV5-1 and TRBJ2-7, with D hard to call. The CDR3 covers 13 residues. Germline CDR1 reads SGHRS; CDR2 reads YFSETQ. The V gene lost 1 base and the J gene lost 3 bases, with 8 bases spanning the gap. This CDR3 is CASSLKWGYEQYF. The CDR3 DNA is TGCGCCAGCAGCTTGAAATGGGGCTACGAGCAGTACTTC.

This clonotype was counted a few times. The V and J genes are TRBV5-1 and TRBJ2-4; no clear D gene. CDR1 and CDR2 (germline): SGHRS, YFSETQ. The CDR3 contains 13 residues. V lost 0 bases to trimming and J lost 6 bases, with 7 bases between them. The CDR3 nucleotides are TGCGCCAGCAGCTTGGGAGACGGAAACATTCAGTACTTC. This translates into CASSLGDGNIQYF.

In its sample, this clonotype was seen a few times. V usage is TRBV7-2 and J usage is TRBJ2-1; D unresolved. The germline V and J ends were trimmed by 1 base and 6 bases, with 7 bases remaining between them. The CDR3 length is 13 residues. The V gene's germline CDR1 is SGHTA and CDR2 FQGNSA. This chain's CDR3 is CASSLELGNEQFF. As DNA, the CDR3 is TGTGCCAGCAGCTTAGAATTGGGCAATGAGCAGTTCTTC. Full variable domain (missing parts from reference TRBV7-2 and TRBJ2-1): GAGVSQSPSNKVTEKGKDVELRCDPISGHTALYWYRQSLGQGLEFLIYFQGNSAPDKSGLPSDRFSAERTGGSVSTLTIQRTQQEDSAVYLCASSLELGNEQFFGPGTRLTVL.

The chain has TRBV6-1 and TRBJ2-3, with D possibly matching TRBD2 (6 bases). With 1 base removed from V and 1 base from J, the gap between germline ends came to 9 bases. Per germline, CDR1 MNHNS and CDR2 SASEGT. The length of the CDR3 is 15 residues. The CDR3 loop is CASSEVPGGTDTQYF. CDR3 nucleotides: TGTGCCAGCAGTGAAGTCCCGGGGGGCACAGATACGCAGTATTTT.

CDR3 sequence reads: CASRTEAGPYEQYF. The CDR3 coding sequence is TGTGCCAGCAGGACGGAGGCGGGCCCCTACGAGCAGTACTTC. The gene calls are TRBV7-8 and TRBJ2-7; perhaps TRBD2 as D (5 bases). This CDR3 is 14 amino acids long. Trimming pared 6 bases from V and 2 bases from J, leaving 14 bases between. Germline V gene data show CDR1 as SGHVS and CDR2 as FQNEAQ.

The chain recombines TRBV3-1 with TRBJ2-2; D uncertain. V was pared by 2 bases and J by 5 bases, with 21 bases between. Germline V gene lookup returns CDR1 LGHDT and CDR2 YNNKEL (reference sequence). The CDR3 totals 18 residues. CDR3 sequence (DNA): TGTGCCAGCAGCCAAAAGGAAAGGTCACCTTTATGGACCGGGGAGCTGTTTTTT. It is translated as CASSQKERSPLWTGELFF.

This clonotype was observed many times. This chain uses TRBV5-1 with TRBJ2-1; 7 bases align to TRBD1. Losses at the gene ends were 4 bases for V and 4 bases for J; bases not matched to a gene: 2. Germline V CDR1 and CDR2: SGHRS, YFSETQ. The CDR3 covers 13 residues. In DNA form, the CDR3 reads TGCGCCAGCAGCATACAGGGGTACAATGAGCAGTTCTTC. Translated: CASSIQGYNEQFF.

This clonotype came up a few times. The chain uses TRBV12-3 or TRBV12-4 and TRBJ1-2; D remains unclear. V lost 10 bases to trimming and J lost 6 bases, with 18 bases between them. This CDR3 has 13 residues. CDR3 loop: CATDPQTGNGYTF. The CDR3 nucleotides read TGTGCCACCGACCCCCAGACGGGGAATGGCTACACCTTC.

The chain recombines TRBV15 with TRBJ2-5; 8 positions match TRBD2. Germline loops: CDR1 LNHNV, CDR2 YYDKDF (reference sequence). The trim removed 1 base at V and 2 bases at J, leaving 6 bases unmatched. This CDR3 region has 16 residues. In DNA, the CDR3 is TGTGCCACCAGCAGAGGGACAGCGGGAGTACAAGAGACCCAGTACTTC. Its translation: CATSRGTAGVQETQYF.

The rearrangement joins TRBV29-1 to TRBJ2-1; 9 bases match TRBD2. V lost 6 bases, J lost 10 bases, and 13 bases stayed unmatched. There are 14 residues in the CDR3. CDR1 and CDR2 (germline): SQVTM, ANQGSEA. CDR3 nucleotide sequence: TGCAGCGTCCGAAGGAGCGGGGGGATAATGGAGCAGTTCTTC. It translates to CSVRRSGGIMEQFF.